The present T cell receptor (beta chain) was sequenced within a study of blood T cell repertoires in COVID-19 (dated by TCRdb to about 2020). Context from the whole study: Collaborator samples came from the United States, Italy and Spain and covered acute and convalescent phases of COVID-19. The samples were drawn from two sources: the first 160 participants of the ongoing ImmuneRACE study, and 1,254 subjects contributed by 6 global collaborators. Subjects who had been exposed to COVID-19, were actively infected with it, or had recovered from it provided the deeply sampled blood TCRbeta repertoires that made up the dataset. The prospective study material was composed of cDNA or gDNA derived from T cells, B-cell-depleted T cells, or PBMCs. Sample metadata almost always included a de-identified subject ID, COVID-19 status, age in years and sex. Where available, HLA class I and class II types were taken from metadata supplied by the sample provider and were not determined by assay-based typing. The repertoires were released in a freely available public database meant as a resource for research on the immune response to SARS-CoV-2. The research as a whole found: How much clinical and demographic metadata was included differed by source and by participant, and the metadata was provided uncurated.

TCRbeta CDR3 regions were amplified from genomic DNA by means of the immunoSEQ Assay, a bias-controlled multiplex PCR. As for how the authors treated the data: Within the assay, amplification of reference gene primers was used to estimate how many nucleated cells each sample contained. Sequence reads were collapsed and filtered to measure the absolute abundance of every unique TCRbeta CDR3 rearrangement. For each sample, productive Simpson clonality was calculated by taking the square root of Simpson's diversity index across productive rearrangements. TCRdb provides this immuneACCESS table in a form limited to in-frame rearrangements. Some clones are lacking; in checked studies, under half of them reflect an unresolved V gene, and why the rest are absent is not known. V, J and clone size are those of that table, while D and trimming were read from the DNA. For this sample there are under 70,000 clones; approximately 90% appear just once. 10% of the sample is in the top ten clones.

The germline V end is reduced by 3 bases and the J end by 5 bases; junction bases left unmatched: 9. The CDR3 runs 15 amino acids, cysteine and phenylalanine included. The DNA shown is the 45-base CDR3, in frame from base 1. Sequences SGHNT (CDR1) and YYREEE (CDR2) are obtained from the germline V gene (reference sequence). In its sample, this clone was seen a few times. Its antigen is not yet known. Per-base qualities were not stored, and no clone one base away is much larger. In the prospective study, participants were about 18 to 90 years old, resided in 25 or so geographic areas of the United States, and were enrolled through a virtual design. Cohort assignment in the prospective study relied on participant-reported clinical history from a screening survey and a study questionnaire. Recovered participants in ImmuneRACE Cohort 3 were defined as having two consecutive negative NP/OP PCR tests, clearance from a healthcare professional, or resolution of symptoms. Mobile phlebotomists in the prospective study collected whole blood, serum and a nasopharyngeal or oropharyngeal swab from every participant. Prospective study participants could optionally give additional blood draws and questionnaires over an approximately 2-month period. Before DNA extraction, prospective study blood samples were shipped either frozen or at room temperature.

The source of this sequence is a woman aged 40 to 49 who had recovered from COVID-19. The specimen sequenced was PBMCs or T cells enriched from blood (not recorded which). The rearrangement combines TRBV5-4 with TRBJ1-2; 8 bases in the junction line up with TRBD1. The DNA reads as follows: TGTGCCAGCAGCTGGGGGGCAGGGGGCGGTTATGGCTACACCTTC. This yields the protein CASSWGAGGGYGYTF.